The T cell receptor beta chain described here comes from a study of blood T cells in healthy people across ages. CDR1 MNHEY and CDR2 SMNVEV come from the germline V gene (reference sequence). The length of the CDR3 is 14 residues. V gave up 3 bases and J gave up 0 bases, with 8 bases separating them. This clonotype showed up many times. Its antigen is unknown. Regarding the study as a whole: Conclusively comparing naive with antigen-experienced cells was impossible with unsorted PBMCs. Observed TCR beta diversity per million T cells went down as age went up. This fall followed a roughly linear course with age.

With a J-beta primer mix and a sample-barcoded 5' primer, a second PCR ran about 7 to 11 cycles. TCRdb independently ran MiXCR on the 5' RACE reads; one entry per CDR3 protein. The table has some 1.8 million distinct CDR3 sequences, around 42% seen once. Isolation recovered at least 7 million PBMCs from every sample. With each sample, at least 5 micrograms of total RNA were extracted. This chain connects TRBV27 to TRBJ1-2; the D is unclear. The material sequenced was blood. This clonotype originated in a human donor in good health. CDR3 residues: CASSFGGANYGYTF. The DNA of the CDR3 is TGTGCCAGCAGTTTTGGCGGAGCTAACTATGGCTACACCTTC.